This T cell receptor beta chain was recovered during a study of T cell responses to AZD1222 COVID-19 vaccine. Clones were read by immunoSEQ multiplex PCR, and TCRdb kept only the in-frame ones, dropping some. The sample shows 64,000 or so clones, over 80% of them seen only once. As for this clone: Its antigen is unknown.

Findings of the study overall: In all cases, repertoires were sampled only after the peak T cell response. White British people made up most donors, females outnumbered males, and clonal diversity was possibly underestimated. Unmutated variant regions are reportedly the target of nearly half of TCRs that are spike-specific.

The sequence was obtained from an adult in good health. The sequenced sample was peripheral blood, obtained on day 0 of AZD1222 vaccination.

The CDR3 is CASSYDRGVDGYTF. The CDR3 DNA is TGTGCCAGCAGTTATGACAGGGGCGTAGATGGCTACACCTTC. This chain uses TRBV6-5 with TRBJ1-2, with 8 bases aligning to TRBD1. Unmatched junction bases numbered 6, after V lost 3 bases and J lost 6 bases. The CDR3 consists of 14 residues. Germline-derived CDR1 and CDR2 are MNHEY and SVGAGI.